The 25 T cell receptor beta chains in this list originate from one sample, sequenced in a study of blood T cell repertoires in COVID-19. Method: immunoSEQ multiplex PCR; TCRdb's copy keeps in-frame clones and lacks some. This table holds 65,000 to 80,000 clones, approximately 90% found once. The sequenced sample consisted of peripheral blood. The source of these receptors is a man in his sixties or seventies with active or convalescent COVID-19.

This rearrangement joins TRBV18 to TRBJ2-7; the match to TRBD1 covers 7 bases. The CDR3 spans 15 residues. V gave up 2 bases and J gave up 1 base; unmatched junction bases: 5. Germline assignment: CDR1 KGHSH and CDR2 LQKENI. The CDR3 DNA reads as TGTGCCAGCTCACCAATCGGGACAGAATCCTACGAGCAGTACTTC. Translation gives CASSPIGTESYEQYF.

The chain recombines TRBV5-4 with TRBJ1-2, with a tentative D call TRBD1 (6 bases). CDR3 size: 13 residues. The V end lost 5 bases, the J end lost 5 bases, and 13 bases lay between the germline ends. Per the germline V gene, CDR1 is SGHNT and CDR2 is YYREEE (reference sequence). For the CDR3, the DNA is TGTGCCAGCAGTTCACAGGGAAGTTATGGCTACACCTTC. Translation: CASSSQGSYGYTF.

A single count supports this clone. The chain has TRBV12-3 or TRBV12-4 and TRBJ1-1; D is unclear. The ends were cut back, 3 bases at V and 3 bases at J, with 5 bases in the middle. The CDR3 is made up of 12 amino acids. CDR3 coding DNA: TGTGCCAGCAGTTTTCAGTACACTGAAGCTTTCTTT. Translating it yields CASSFQYTEAFF.

This chain connects TRBV5-1 to TRBJ1-4; D may be TRBD1 (6 bases). Germline assignment: CDR1 SGHRS and CDR2 YFSETQ. With 2 bases removed from V and 8 bases from J, the gap between germline ends came to 16 bases. This CDR3 spans 15 amino acids. The CDR3 DNA follows: TGCGCCAGCAGCTTTCGCCCGGGGGGCTCGGAAAAACTGTTTTTT. Its translation is CASSFRPGGSEKLFF.

The chain uses TRBV7-2 and TRBJ2-7; D perhaps matches TRBD2 (6 bases). CDR1 SGHTA and CDR2 FQGNSA come from the germline V gene. CDR3 length: 13 amino acids. Trimming took 6 bases from V and 6 from J, leaving 15 bases between them. The chain's CDR3 is CASRSPPGSEQYF. CDR3 in DNA: TGTGCCAGCAGATCTCCTCCCGGGAGCGAGCAGTACTTC. The variable domain in full, completed from reference TRBV7-2 and TRBJ2-7, reads GAGVSQSPSNKVTEKGKDVELRCDPISGHTALYWYRQSLGQGLEFLIYFQGNSAPDKSGLPSDRFSAERTGGSVSTLTIQRTQQEDSAVYLCASRSPPGSEQYFGPGTRLTVT.

The V gene is TRBV19, the J gene TRBJ1-6; 8 bases fit TRBD1. This CDR3 has 16 residues. J was trimmed by 10 bases and V by 7 bases; bases with no gene match: 15. In germline, CDR1 is LNHDA, CDR2 SQIVND (reference sequence). The CDR3 sequence is CASKGPGQGAGSPLHF. For the CDR3, the DNA is TGTGCCAGTAAGGGCCCAGGACAGGGCGCTGGATCACCCCTCCACTTT.

V is TRBV7-9 and J is TRBJ2-2; no reliable D call. The V end lost 5 bases, the J end lost 2 bases, and 12 bases lay between the germline ends. There are 15 residues in the CDR3. CDR1 is SEHNR and CDR2 is FQNEAQ in the germline V gene (reference sequence). CDR3 sequence reads: CASSPRLTNTGELFF. The DNA for the CDR3 is TGTGCCAGCAGCCCCAGACTTACCAACACCGGGGAGCTGTTTTTT.

V is TRBV5-1 and J is TRBJ2-1; the D gene is possibly TRBD2 (6 bases). CDR3 length equals 15 residues. In germline, CDR1 is SGHRS, CDR2 YFSETQ. V lost 2 bases and J lost 3, with 12 bases in between. The CDR3 loop reads CASSLPGTLYNEQFF. In nucleotides, the CDR3 is TGCGCCAGCAGCTTACCCGGGACTCTCTACAATGAGCAGTTCTTC.

With regard to this clone: Within the sample, other DNA sequences also encode this same CDR3. The CDR3, as DNA: TGCGCCAGCAGCTTGGCCCAGGGAGGAGGAAACACCATATATTTT. It yields the protein CASSLAQGGGNTIYF. V gene TRBV5-1 combines with J gene TRBJ1-3; TRBD1 might be the D (5 bases). CDR1 is SGHRS and CDR2 is YFSETQ in the germline V gene. The CDR3 is 15 residues long. Trimming removed 0 bases at V and 4 bases at J, with 11 bases between.

The CDR3 DNA sequence: TGTGCCAGTAGTTATGGGGCAGGAGAGACCCAGTACTTC. Translated, it gives CASSYGAGETQYF. The chain uses TRBV19 and TRBJ2-5; maybe TRBD1 (5 bases). The CDR3 contains 13 residues. The V end lost 5 bases, the J end lost 4 bases, and 11 bases lay between the germline ends. In germline, CDR1 is LNHDA, CDR2 SQIVND (reference sequence).

The V call is TRBV5-1, the J call TRBJ1-2; 9 nucleotides line up with TRBD1. Looked up from germline, CDR1 is SGHRS and CDR2 is YFSETQ. V trimming: 0 bases; J trimming: 7 bases; junction bases outside the gene matches: 10. There are 16 residues in the CDR3. The CDR3 nucleotides are TGCGCCAGCAGCTTGGAACCCGGGACAGGGTCGGCTGGCTACACCTTC. This gives the protein CASSLEPGTGSAGYTF.

The chain recombines TRBV7-9 with TRBJ2-5, with D perhaps matching TRBD2 (5 bases). The CDR3 is 14 amino acids. V was trimmed by 4 bases and J by 1 base, leaving 10 bases between them. Per germline, CDR1 SEHNR and CDR2 FQNEAQ (reference sequence). DNA for the CDR3: TGTGCCAGCAGCTCAGAGGGTCTCCAAGAGACCCAGTACTTC. Translation gives CASSSEGLQETQYF.

J is TRBJ2-7 and V is TRBV5-1, with a weak D call TRBD2 (5 bases). CDR1 SGHRS and CDR2 YFSETQ come from the germline V gene. Trimming pared 0 bases from V and 3 bases from J, leaving 7 bases between. The length of the CDR3 is 13 residues. CDR3 protein: CASSLASYYEQYF. The DNA for the CDR3 is TGCGCCAGCAGCTTGGCTAGCTACTACGAGCAGTACTTC.

V is TRBV3-1 (or the pseudogene TRBV3-2) and J is TRBJ2-1; TRBD2 matches 10 bases. This CDR3 spans 15 amino acids. Germline V CDR1 and CDR2: LGHDT, YNNKEL (reference sequence). V shed 2 bases and J 8 bases; nucleotides not matched to a gene: 6. In nucleotides, the CDR3 is TGTGCCAGCAGCCAACCCCTAGCGGGAGCGGATGAGCAGTTCTTC. As protein: CASSQPLAGADEQFF.

This clone has a handful of counts. V and J are TRBV12-3 or TRBV12-4 and TRBJ1-6, with D unclear. V dropped 3 bases and J dropped 9 bases, with 9 bases sitting between them. This CDR3 comprises 13 residues. The CDR3: CASSLKNGSPLHF. The CDR3 DNA reads TGTGCCAGCAGTTTGAAGAACGGTTCACCCCTCCACTTT.

This clone was recorded a few times. This chain joins TRBV27 and TRBJ1-6; D possibly corresponds to TRBD1 (5 bases). The CDR3 covers 16 residues. Trimming cost V 2 bases and J 7 bases, with 15 bases left between them. Germline V gene sequence: CDR1 MNHEY, CDR2 SMNVEV (reference sequence). CDR3 protein: CASSLLAGQGNSPLHF. In nucleotides, the CDR3 is TGTGCCAGCAGTTTACTTGCAGGTCAGGGCAATTCACCCCTCCACTTT.

V and J are TRBV6-5 and TRBJ1-6; 7 bases map to TRBD1. The J segment lost 7 bases and the V segment lost 5 bases, leaving 2 bases of the junction unmatched. The length of the CDR3 is 13 residues. The germline V gene has CDR1 MNHEY and CDR2 SVGAGI. The CDR3 sequence: CASSRQGNSPLHF. The DNA of the CDR3 is TGTGCCAGCAGTAGACAGGGAAATTCACCCCTCCACTTT.

In nucleotides, the CDR3 is TGTGCCAGCAGCCAAGGGGCGGGGAATTCACCCCTCCACTTT. Protein: CASSQGAGNSPLHF. The chain is built from TRBV3-1 (or the pseudogene TRBV3-2) and TRBJ1-6; D is unresolved. The CDR3 totals 14 residues. Germline V gives CDR1 LGHDT, CDR2 YNNKEL (reference sequence). Deletions cut 1 base from V and 7 bases from J, with 8 bases between.

CDR3 coding DNA: TGTGCCAGCAGGCTAGCGCCAGAGACCCAGTACTTC. It specifies CASRLAPETQYF. V and J are TRBV6-5 and TRBJ2-5, with D tentatively TRBD2 (6 bases). V was clipped by 6 bases and J by 4 bases, with 9 bases between them. The germline V gene has CDR1 MNHEY and CDR2 SVGAGI. CDR3 length equals 12 residues.

The table lists this clone with a count of one. CDR3 sequence: CASSSPAVPYDQQYF. CDR3 nucleotides: TGTGCCAGCAGTTCTCCAGCGGTCCCCTACGATCAGCAGTACTTC. This chain uses TRBV28 with TRBJ2-7, with D possibly being TRBD2 (5 bases). Trimming took 4 bases from V and 8 from J, leaving 21 bases between them. CDR3 length: 15 residues. Germline CDR1 reads MDHEN; CDR2 reads SYDVKM.

This chain links TRBV28 with TRBJ1-6; 11 positions agree with TRBD1. CDR3 length: 15 amino acids. Germline CDR1 and CDR2: MDHEN and SYDVKM. V lost 5 bases, J lost 9 bases, and 6 bases stayed unmatched. The DNA of the CDR3 is TGTGCCAGCAGTCCCCTGGGACAGGGGGGTTCACCCCTCCACTTT. Translated: CASSPLGQGGSPLHF. Filled out from reference TRBV28 and TRBJ1-6, the complete variable domain reads DVKVTQSSRYLVKRTGEKVFLECVQDMDHENMFWYRQDPGLGLRLIYFSYDVKMKEKGDIPEGYSVSREKKERFSLILESASTNQTSMYLCASSPLGQGGSPLHFGNGTRLTVT.

The V and J genes are TRBV15 and TRBJ2-1; D is unresolved. Germline CDR1 LNHNV, CDR2 YYDKDF (reference sequence). CDR3 length: 15 amino acids. V was shortened by 0 bases and J by 4 bases, with 10 bases between the two germline ends. The DNA of the CDR3 is TGTGCCACCAGCAGAGATCCAGCGAGTTACAATGAGCAGTTCTTC. Translating it yields CATSRDPASYNEQFF.

The chain joins TRBV7-2 to TRBJ1-2; 7 bases map to TRBD1. Germline V gives CDR1 SGHTA, CDR2 FQGNSA. CDR3 length: 17 residues. The V and J ends lost 2 bases and 4 bases, in that order; junction bases with no gene match: 13. CDR3 in amino acids: CASSLRRGTSGAYGYTF. CDR3 bases: TGTGCCAGCAGCTTACGCAGGGGGACATCCGGGGCCTATGGCTACACCTTC.

This clone showed up just once. The chain employs TRBV9 and TRBJ2-3, with D perhaps matching TRBD2 (5 bases). Per germline, CDR1 SGDLS and CDR2 YYNGEE. V was shortened by 2 bases and J by 5 bases, with 9 bases between the two germline ends. This CDR3 is 13 amino acids long. The CDR3 DNA reads as TGTGCCAGCAGCGTCCTAAGCGGAGATACGCAGTATTTT. It codes for CASSVLSGDTQYF.

The chain joins TRBV12-5 to TRBJ1-1; TRBD1 aligns across 9 bases. The V segment lost 2 bases and the J segment 5 bases; nucleotides outside the gene matches: 18. Per the germline V gene, CDR1 is LGHNT and CDR2 is FRNRAP. This CDR3 is 19 amino acids long. CDR3: CASGLPIKQGANTETEAFF. The CDR3 bases are TGTGCTAGTGGTTTGCCGATCAAACAGGGGGCGAATACCGAGACTGAAGCTTTCTTT.